The sequence of this T cell receptor beta chain was determined in a study of regulatory T cells in long-lasting Graves disease. This CDR3 contains 15 residues. Looked up from germline, CDR1 is DFQATT and CDR2 is SNEGSKA (reference sequence). Trimming cost V 5 bases and J 7 bases; bases outside gene matches: 8. Libraries of TCR beta came from iRepertoire HTBI primers plus Arm-PCR of CDR3 regions. TCRdb itself ran the multiplex PCR reads through MiXCR, one entry per CDR3 protein. The sample holds some 600,000 distinct CDR3 sequences; around 16% are singletons and the top ten take about 12%. The time point denotes: newly diagnosed GD, antithyroid drugs for less than 3 months. PBMC RNA served as the TCR library source. These data also formed part of another study, on T cells in Graves' hyperthyroidism and ophthalmopathy.

This TCR was recovered from a man aged 18 to 35 with Graves disease. The sequencing used peripheral blood mononuclear cells (PBMCs), collected at new diagnosis, from a patient treated with antithyroid drugs. The V and J genes are TRBV20-1 and TRBJ2-1; 13 nucleotides line up with TRBD2. The CDR3 DNA reads TGCAGTGCTGGGGGACTAGCGGGACGCGGGAATGAGCAGTTCTTC. It yields the protein CSAGGLAGRGNEQFF.